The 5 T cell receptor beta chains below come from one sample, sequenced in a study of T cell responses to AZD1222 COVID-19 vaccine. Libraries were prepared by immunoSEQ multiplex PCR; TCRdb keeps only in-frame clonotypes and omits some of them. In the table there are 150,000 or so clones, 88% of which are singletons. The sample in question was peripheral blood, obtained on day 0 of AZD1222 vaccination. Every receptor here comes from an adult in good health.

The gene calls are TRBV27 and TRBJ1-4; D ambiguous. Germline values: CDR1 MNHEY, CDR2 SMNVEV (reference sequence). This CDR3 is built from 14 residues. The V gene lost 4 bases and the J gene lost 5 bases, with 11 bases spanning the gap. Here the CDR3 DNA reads TGTGCCAGCAGTTCCTGGACGGGAAATGAAAAACTGTTTTTT. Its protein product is CASSSWTGNEKLFF.

The CDR3 loop is CASSLAGSNTEAFF. CDR3 bases: TGTGCCAGCAGCTTAGCAGGGTCGAACACTGAAGCTTTCTTT. The chain employs TRBV11-1 and TRBJ1-1, with D unresolved. This CDR3 region has 14 residues. Per germline, CDR1 SGHAT and CDR2 FQDESV (reference sequence). Deletions cut 0 bases from V and 1 base from J, with 6 bases between.

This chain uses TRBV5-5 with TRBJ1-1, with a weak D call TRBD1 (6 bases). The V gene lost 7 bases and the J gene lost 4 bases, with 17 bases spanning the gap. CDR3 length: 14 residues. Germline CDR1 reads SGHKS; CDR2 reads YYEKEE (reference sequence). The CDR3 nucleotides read TGTGCCAGCGACGGAGGGGGGCCGGGCACTGAAGCTTTCTTT. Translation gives CASDGGGPGTEAFF.

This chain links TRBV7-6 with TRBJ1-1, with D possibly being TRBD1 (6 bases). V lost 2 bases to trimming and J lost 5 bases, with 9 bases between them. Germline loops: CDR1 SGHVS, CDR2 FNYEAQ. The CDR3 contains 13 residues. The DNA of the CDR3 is TGTGCCAGCAGCTTAAGCCAGGGGACTGAAGCTTTCTTT. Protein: CASSLSQGTEAFF.

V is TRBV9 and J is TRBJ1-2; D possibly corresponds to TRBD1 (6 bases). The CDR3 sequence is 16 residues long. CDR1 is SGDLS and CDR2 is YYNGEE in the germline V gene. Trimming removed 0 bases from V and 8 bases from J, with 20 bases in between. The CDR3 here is CASSVEVGHQPDGYTF. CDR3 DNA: TGTGCCAGCAGCGTAGAAGTGGGACACCAACCCGACGGCTACACCTTC.